This TCR beta chain came from a study of T cells in narcolepsy. Study background: Enrolled donors included narcolepsy type 1 or type 2 patients and healthy controls.

Concerning this clone itself: Its antigen is currently unknown.

The V end was cut by 10 bases, the J end by 4 bases, with 19 bases between. This CDR3 comprises 14 residues. CDR1 LNHDA and CDR2 SQIVND come from the germline V gene (reference sequence). Profiled with immunoSEQ multiplex PCR; TCRdb holds only in-frame clones, not every one. The sample has about 34,000 clones, 82% seen once. Study findings and constraints: Blood of same and different patients, but not healthy controls, reportedly held recurring autoreactive clonotypes. Comparing one patient's CSF and blood CD4+ clonotypes highlighted HCRT- and TRIB2-specific autoreactive clonotypes.

The specimen was CD45RA- memory CD4+ T cells from PBMCs. The sequence was collected from a human donor with narcolepsy. This chain connects TRBV19 to TRBJ1-1, with a possible D match to TRBD1 (5 bases). This CDR3 reads CATGSGTTVTEAFF. As DNA, the CDR3 is TGTGCCACCGGGTCTGGGACGACAGTCACTGAAGCTTTCTTT.